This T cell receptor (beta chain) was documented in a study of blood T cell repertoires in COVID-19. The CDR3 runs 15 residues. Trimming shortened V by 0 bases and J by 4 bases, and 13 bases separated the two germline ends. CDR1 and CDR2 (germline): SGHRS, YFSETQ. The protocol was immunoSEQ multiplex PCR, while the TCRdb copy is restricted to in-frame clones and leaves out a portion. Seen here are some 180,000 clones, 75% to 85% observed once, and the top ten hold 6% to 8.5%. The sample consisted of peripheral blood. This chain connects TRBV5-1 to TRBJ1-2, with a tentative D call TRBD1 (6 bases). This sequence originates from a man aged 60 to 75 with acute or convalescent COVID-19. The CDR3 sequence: CASSLGAGASYGYTF. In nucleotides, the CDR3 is TGCGCCAGCAGCTTGGGGGCAGGGGCGAGCTATGGCTACACCTTC.